This record covers a single TCR beta chain. This sample is drawn from a study of blood T cell repertoires in COVID-19. Across the whole study: Samples came from the United States, Italy and Spain, spanning acute and convalescent COVID-19.

Germline V lookup: CDR1 KGHDR, CDR2 SFDVKD. This CDR3 is 16 amino acids long. V was pared by 2 bases and J by 6 bases, with 6 bases of the junction left unmatched. In the study's own analysis: Nucleated cell number was recorded as an estimate derived from reference gene primer amplification. The protocol was immunoSEQ multiplex PCR, while the TCRdb copy is restricted to in-frame clones and leaves out a portion. The V and J calls and clone size are taken from that table; D and trimming were inferred from the DNA. The table records 130,000 to 150,000 clones, about nine tenths of them present only once.

The chain joins TRBV24-1 to TRBJ1-5, with TRBD1 identical over 10 bases. The sample was peripheral blood. The origin of this receptor is a man aged 45 to 65 with active or convalescent COVID-19. CDR3 sequence reads: CATSDSGTGVGQPQHF. Here the CDR3 DNA reads TGTGCCACCAGTGATTCCGGGACAGGGGTCGGTCAGCCCCAGCATTTT.